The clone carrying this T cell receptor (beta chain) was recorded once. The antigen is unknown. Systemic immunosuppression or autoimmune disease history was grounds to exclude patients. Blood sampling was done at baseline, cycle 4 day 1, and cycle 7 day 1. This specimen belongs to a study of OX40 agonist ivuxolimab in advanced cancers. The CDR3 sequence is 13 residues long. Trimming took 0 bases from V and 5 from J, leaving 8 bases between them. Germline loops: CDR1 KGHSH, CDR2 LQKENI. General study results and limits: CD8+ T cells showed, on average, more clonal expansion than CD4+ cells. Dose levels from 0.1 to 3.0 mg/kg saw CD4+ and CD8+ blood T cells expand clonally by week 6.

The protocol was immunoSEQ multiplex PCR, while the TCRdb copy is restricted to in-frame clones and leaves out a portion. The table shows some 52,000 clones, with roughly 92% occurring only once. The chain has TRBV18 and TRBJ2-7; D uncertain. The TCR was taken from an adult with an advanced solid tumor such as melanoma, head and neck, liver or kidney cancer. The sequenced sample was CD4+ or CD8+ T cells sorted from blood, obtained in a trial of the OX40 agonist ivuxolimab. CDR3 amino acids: CASSPPADNEQYF. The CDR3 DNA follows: TGTGCCAGCTCACCACCGGCCGATAACGAGCAGTACTTC.